The present T cell receptor (beta chain) was sequenced within a study of regulatory T cells in long-lasting Graves disease. Indicated time point: persistent/refractory GD, antithyroid drugs over 5 years with positive TRAb. The authors made the TCR library using RNA they extracted from PBMCs. General study points: TRBV28, TRBJ1-2 and TRBJ2-5 were segments that persistent disease favored.

Both iRepertoire HTBI primers and Arm-PCR of CDR3 regions were used to build the TCR beta libraries. TCRdb processed the multiplex PCR reads anew with MiXCR; each CDR3 protein has one entry. There are 400,000 to 500,000 distinct CDR3 sequences in the sample; approximately 22% occur only once, and approximately 15% lies in the top ten. This clonotype was counted at least ten times. Its antigen remains unidentified. Germline V CDR1 and CDR2: MNHNS, SASEGT. The CDR3 is made up of 14 amino acids. The J segment lost 1 base and the V segment lost 6 bases, leaving 5 bases of the junction unmatched. The chain is built from TRBV6-1 and TRBJ1-1; TRBD1 matches 7 bases. This specimen was peripheral blood mononuclear cells (PBMCs), taken when the disease was refractory, from a patient treated with antithyroid drugs. The clonotype was recovered from a female donor with Graves disease. The CDR3: CASSLQGPNTEAFF. The CDR3 nucleotides are TGTGCCAGCAGCTTACAGGGGCCGAACACTGAAGCTTTCTTT.